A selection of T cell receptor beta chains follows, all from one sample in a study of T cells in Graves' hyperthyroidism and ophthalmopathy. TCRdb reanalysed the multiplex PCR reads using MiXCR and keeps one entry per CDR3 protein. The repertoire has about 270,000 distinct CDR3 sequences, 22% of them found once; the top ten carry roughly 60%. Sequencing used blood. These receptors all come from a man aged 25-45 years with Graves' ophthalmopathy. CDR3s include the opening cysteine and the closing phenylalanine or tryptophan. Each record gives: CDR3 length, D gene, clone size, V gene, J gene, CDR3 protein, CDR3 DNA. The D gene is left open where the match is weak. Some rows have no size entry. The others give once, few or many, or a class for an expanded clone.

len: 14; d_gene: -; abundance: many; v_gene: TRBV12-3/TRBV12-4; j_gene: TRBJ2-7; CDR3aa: CASSLAGGWYEQYF; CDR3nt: TGTGCCAGCAGTTTGGCAGGGGGGTGGTACGAGCAGTACTTC
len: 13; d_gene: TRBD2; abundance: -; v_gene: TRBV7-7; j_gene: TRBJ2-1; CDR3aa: CASSLAGFDLQFF; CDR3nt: TGTGCTAGCAGCTTAGCGGGGTTCGACCTGCAGTTCTTC
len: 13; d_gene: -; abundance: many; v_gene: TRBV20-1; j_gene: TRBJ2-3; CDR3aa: CSATLRNWDTQYF; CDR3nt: TGCAGTGCCACCCTCAGGAATTGGGATACGCAGTATTTT
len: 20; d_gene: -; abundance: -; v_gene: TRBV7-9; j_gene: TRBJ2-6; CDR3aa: CASTIPGTGQFFSGANVLTF; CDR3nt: TGTGCCAGCACCATACCGGGTACTGGACAGTTCTTCTCTGGGGCCAACGTCCTGACTTTC
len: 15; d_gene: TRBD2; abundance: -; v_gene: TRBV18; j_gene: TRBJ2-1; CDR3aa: CASPPYDLAGDEQFF; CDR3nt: TGTGCCAGCCCACCATACGACCTAGCGGGAGATGAGCAGTTCTTC
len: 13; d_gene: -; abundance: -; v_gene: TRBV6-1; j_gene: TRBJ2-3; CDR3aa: CASSDERGWTQYF; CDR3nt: TGTGCCAGCAGTGACGAACGAGGTTGGACGCAGTATTTT
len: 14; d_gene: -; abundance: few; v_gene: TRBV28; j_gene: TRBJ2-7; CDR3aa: CASSPQTGWYEQYF; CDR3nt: TGTGCCAGCAGTCCACAAACAGGCTGGTACGAGCAGTACTTC
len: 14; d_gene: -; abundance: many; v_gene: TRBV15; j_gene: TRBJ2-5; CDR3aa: CATSRDSGEETQYF; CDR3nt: TGTGCCACCAGCAGAGATTCAGGGGAAGAGACCCAGTACTTC
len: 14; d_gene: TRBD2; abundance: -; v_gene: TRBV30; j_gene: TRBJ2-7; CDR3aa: CAWSRGGRAGEQYF; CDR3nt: TGTGCCTGGAGTAGGGGCGGGAGGGCAGGGGAGCAGTACTTC
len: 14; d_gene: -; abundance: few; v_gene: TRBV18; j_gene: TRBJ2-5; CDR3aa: CASSPDTRAETQYF; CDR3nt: TGTGCCAGCTCACCAGATACTAGGGCGGAGACCCAGTACTTC
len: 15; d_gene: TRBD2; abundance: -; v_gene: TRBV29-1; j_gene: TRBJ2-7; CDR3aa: CSVRLGLANSYEQYF; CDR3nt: TGCAGCGTTCGCTTGGGACTAGCAAACTCCTACGAGCAGTACTTC
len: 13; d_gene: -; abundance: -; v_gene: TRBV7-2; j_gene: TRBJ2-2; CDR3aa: CASSQALTGELFF; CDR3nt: TGTGCCAGCAGCCAGGCCCTTACCGGGGAGCTGTTTTTT
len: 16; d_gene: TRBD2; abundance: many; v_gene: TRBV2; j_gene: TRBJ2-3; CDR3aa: CASSDRGLTSTDTQYF; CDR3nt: TGTGCCAGCAGTGATAGGGGACTAACCAGCACAGATACGCAGTATTTT
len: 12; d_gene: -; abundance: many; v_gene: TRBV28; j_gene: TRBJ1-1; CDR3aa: CATVDWNTEAFF; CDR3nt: TGTGCCACCGTCGACTGGAACACTGAGGCTTTCTTT
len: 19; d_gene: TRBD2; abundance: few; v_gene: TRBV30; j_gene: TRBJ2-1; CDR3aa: CAWKSVGEREGGSYNEQFF; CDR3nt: TGTGCCTGGAAATCGGTTGGGGAGCGGGAGGGGGGTTCCTACAATGAGCAGTTCTTC
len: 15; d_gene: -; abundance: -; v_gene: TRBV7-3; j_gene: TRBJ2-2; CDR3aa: CASSASGRRYGELFF; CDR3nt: TGTGCCAGCAGCGCGAGTGGGAGACGTTACGGGGAGCTGTTTTTT
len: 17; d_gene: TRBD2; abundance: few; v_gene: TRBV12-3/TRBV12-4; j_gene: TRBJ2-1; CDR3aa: CASSLGLARSSYNEQFF; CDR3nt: TGTGCCAGCAGTTTGGGACTAGCGAGGAGCTCCTACAATGAGCAGTTCTTC
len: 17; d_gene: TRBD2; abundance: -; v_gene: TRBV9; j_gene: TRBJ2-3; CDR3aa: CASSVAPGTSGTDTQYF; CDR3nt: TGTGCCAGCAGCGTAGCGCCCGGGACTAGCGGAACAGATACGCAGTATTTT
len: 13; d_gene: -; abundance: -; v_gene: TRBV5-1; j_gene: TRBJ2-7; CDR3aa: CASSLDGTHEQYF; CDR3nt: TGCGCCAGCAGCTTGGACGGGACCCACGAGCAGTACTTC
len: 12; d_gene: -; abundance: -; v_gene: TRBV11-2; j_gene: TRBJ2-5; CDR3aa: CASSLDPTGKYF; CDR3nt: TGTGCCAGCAGCTTAGATCCGACAGGCAAGTACTTC
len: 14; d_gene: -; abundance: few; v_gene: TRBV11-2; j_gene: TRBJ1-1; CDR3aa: CASSSGAGSTEAFF; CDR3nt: TGTGCCAGCAGCTCTGGGGCAGGGAGCACTGAAGCTTTCTTT
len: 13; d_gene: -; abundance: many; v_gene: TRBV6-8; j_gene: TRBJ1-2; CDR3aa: CASSYSRNYGYTF; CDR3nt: TGTGCCAGCAGTTACTCCAGAAACTATGGCTACACCTTC
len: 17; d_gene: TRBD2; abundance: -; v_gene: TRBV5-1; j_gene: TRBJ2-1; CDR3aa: CASSPGLATSSYNEQFF; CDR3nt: TGCGCCAGCAGCCCGGGACTAGCGACGAGCTCCTACAATGAGCAGTTCTTC
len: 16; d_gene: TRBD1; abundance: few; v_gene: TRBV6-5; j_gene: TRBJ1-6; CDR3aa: CASSLKGQGGGSPLHF; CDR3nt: TGTGCCAGCAGTTTAAAGGGACAGGGGGGCGGTTCACCCCTCCACTTT
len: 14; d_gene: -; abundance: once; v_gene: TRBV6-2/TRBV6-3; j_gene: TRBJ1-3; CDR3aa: CASSAAGAGNTIYF; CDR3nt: TGTGCCAGCAGTGCGGCGGGGGCTGGAAACACCATATATTTT
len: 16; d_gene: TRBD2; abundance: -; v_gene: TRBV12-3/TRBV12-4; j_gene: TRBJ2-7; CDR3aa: CASSLALTSGPYEQYF; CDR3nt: TGTGCCAGCAGTTTAGCGCTCACTAGCGGACCCTACGAGCAGTACTTC
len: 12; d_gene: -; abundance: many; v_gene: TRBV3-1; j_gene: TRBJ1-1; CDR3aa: CASSQARATAFF; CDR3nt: TGTGCCAGCAGCCAGGCCAGGGCGACGGCTTTCTTT
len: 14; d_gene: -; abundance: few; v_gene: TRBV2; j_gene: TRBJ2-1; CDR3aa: CASKKEGNMNEQFF; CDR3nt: TGTGCCAGCAAAAAGGAGGGAAATATGAATGAGCAGTTCTTC
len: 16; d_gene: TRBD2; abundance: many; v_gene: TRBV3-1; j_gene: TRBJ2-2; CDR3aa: CASSRGTSGNTGELFF; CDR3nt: TGTGCCAGCAGCCGGGGGACTAGCGGGAACACCGGGGAGCTGTTTTTT
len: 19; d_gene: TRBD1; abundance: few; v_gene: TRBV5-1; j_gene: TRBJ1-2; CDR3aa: CASSPRGTEDQVFFYGYTF; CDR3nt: TGCGCCAGCAGCCCACGGGGGACAGAGGACCAAGTCTTCTTCTATGGCTACACCTTC
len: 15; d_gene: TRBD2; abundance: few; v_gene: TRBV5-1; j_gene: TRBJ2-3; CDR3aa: CASSRSGTSTDTQYF; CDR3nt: TGCGCCAGCAGTCGTAGCGGGACTAGCACAGATACGCAGTATTTT
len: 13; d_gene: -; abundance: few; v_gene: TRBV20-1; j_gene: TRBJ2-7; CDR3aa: CSARESDYAEQYF; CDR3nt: TGCAGTGCTAGAGAGTCGGACTACGCCGAGCAGTACTTC
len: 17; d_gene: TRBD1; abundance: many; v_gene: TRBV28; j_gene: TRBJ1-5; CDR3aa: CASSLNRGRVSNQPQHF; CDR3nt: TGTGCCAGCAGCCTAAACAGGGGGCGAGTGAGCAATCAGCCCCAGCATTTT
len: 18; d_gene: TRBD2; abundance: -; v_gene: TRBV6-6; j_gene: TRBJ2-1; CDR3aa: CASSYSNVPSGRESEQFF; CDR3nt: TGTGCCAGCAGTTACTCGAACGTGCCTAGCGGGAGGGAGAGTGAGCAGTTCTTC
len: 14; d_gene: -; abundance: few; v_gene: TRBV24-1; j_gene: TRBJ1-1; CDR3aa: CATSRHRVACEAFF; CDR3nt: TGTGCCACCAGTAGGCACAGGGTGGCCTGCGAAGCTTTCTTT
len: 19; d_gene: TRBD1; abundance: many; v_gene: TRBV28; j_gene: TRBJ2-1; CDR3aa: CASRPYPRDRGNNNNEQFF; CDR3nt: TGTGCCAGCAGACCCTACCCCCGGGACAGGGGGAATAACAACAATGAGCAGTTCTTC
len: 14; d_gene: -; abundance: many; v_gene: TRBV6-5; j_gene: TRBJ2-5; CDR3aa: CASSYSLHSETQYF; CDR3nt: TGTGCCAGCAGTTACTCCCTCCACTCAGAGACCCAGTACTTC
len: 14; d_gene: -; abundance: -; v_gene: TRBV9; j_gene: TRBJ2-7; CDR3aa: CASSGFQRGGEQYF; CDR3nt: TGTGCCAGCAGCGGTTTCCAAAGGGGAGGAGAGCAGTACTTC
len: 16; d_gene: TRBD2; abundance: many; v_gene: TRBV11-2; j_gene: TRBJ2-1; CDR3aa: CASSSVSGGNYNEQFF; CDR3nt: TGTGCCAGCAGCTCCGTTAGCGGGGGGAACTACAATGAGCAGTTCTTC
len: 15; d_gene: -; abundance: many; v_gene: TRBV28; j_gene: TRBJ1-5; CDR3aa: CASSTGGRSNQPQHF; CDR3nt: TGTGCCAGCAGTACTGGGGGCAGAAGCAATCAGCCCCAGCATTTT
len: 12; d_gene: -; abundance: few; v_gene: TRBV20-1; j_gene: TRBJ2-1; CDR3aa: CSAQRGFDEQFF; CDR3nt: TGCAGTGCTCAGAGGGGGTTTGATGAGCAGTTCTTC
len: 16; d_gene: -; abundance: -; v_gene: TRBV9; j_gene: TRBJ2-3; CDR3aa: CASSVEVTRSTDTQYF; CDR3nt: TGTGCCAGCAGCGTAGAAGTGACGAGAAGCACAGATACGCAGTATTTT
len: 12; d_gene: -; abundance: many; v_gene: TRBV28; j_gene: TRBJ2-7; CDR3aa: CASGQASYEQYF; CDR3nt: TGTGCCAGCGGGCAGGCCTCCTACGAGCAGTACTTC
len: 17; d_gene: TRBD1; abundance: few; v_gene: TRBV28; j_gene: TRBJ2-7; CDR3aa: CASSTHQTGTLSYEQYF; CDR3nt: TGTGCCAGCAGTACCCACCAGACAGGGACCCTTTCCTACGAGCAGTACTTC
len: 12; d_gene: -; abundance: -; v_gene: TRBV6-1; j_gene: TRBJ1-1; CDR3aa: CASRWIGTEAFF; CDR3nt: TGTGCCAGTCGCTGGATAGGTACTGAAGCTTTCTTT
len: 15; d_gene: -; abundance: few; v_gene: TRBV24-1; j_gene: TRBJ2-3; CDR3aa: CATSDTTASTDTQYF; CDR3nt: TGTGCCACCAGTGATACGACAGCTAGCACAGATACGCAGTATTTT
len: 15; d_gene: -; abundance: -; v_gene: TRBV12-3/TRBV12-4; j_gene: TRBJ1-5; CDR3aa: CASSSYGGRNQPQHF; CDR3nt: TGTGCCAGCAGCTCTTACGGCGGTAGAAATCAGCCCCAGCATTTT
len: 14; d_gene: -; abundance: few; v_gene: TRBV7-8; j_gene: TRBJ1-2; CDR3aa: CASSDGRPSRGYTF; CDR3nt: TGTGCCAGCAGCGATGGACGGCCTAGTCGGGGCTACACCTTC
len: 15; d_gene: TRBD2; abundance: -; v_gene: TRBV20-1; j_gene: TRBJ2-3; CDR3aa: CSAPGGRGRTDTQYF; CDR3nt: TGCAGTGCCCCGGGGGGGAGGGGACGGACAGATACGCAGTATTTT
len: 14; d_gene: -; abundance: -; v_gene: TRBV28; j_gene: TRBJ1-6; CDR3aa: CASTLPGLGSPLHF; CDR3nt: TGTGCCAGCACCCTCCCAGGGTTAGGTTCACCCCTCCACTTT
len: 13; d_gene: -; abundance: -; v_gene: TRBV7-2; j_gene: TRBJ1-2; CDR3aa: CASSAYMNNGYTF; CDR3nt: TGTGCCAGCAGCGCCTACATGAATAATGGCTACACCTTC
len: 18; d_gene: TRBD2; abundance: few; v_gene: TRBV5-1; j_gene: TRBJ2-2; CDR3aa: CASSFGLASGRNTGELFF; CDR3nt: TGCGCCAGCAGCTTCGGGTTGGCCAGCGGGAGGAACACCGGGGAGCTGTTTTTT
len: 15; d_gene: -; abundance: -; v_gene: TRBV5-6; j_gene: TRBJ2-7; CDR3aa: CASSLRQGWSHEQYF; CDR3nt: TGTGCCAGCAGCTTGCGGCAGGGATGGTCCCACGAGCAGTACTTC
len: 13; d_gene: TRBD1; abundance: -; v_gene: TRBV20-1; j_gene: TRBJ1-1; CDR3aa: CSARGQGATEAFF; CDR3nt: TGCAGTGCTAGAGGACAGGGGGCCACTGAAGCTTTCTTT
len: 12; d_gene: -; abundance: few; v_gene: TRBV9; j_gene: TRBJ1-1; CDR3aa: CASTSSGTEAFF; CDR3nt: TGTGCCAGCACGTCCTCCGGCACTGAAGCTTTCTTT
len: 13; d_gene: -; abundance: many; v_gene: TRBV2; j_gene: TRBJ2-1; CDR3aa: CASSASSYNEQFF; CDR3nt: TGTGCCAGCTCTGCGAGCTCCTACAATGAGCAGTTCTTC
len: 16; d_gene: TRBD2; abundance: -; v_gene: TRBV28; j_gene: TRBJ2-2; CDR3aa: CASSPAGSGRAGELFF; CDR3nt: TGTGCCAGCAGTCCCGCGGGGAGCGGGAGGGCCGGGGAGCTGTTTTTT
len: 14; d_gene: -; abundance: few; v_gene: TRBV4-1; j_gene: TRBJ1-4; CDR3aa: CASSQTATNEKLFF; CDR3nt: TGCGCCAGCAGCCAGACTGCAACTAATGAAAAACTGTTTTTT
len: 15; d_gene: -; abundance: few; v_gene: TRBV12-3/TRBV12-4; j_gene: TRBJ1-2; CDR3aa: CASSYGRPPGRGYTF; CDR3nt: TGTGCCAGCAGTTATGGACGCCCGCCGGGTAGGGGCTACACCTTC
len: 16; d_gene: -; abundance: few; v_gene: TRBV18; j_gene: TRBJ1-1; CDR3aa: CASSPKVGQVNTEAFF; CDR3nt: TGTGCCAGCTCACCGAAAGTAGGGCAGGTTAACACTGAAGCTTTCTTT